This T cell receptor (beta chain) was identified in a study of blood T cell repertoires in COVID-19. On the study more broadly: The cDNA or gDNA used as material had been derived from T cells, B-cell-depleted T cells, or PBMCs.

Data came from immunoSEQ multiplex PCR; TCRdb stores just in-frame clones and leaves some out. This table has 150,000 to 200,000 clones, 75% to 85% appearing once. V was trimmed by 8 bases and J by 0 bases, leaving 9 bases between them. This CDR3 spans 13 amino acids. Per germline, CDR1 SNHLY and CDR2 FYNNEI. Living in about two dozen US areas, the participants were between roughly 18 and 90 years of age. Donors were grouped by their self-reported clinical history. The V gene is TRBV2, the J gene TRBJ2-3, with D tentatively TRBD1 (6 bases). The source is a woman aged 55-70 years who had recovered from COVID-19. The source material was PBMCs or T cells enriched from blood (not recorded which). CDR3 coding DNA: TGTGCCAGCCTGGGGGCTAGCACAGATACGCAGTATTTT. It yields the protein CASLGASTDTQYF.